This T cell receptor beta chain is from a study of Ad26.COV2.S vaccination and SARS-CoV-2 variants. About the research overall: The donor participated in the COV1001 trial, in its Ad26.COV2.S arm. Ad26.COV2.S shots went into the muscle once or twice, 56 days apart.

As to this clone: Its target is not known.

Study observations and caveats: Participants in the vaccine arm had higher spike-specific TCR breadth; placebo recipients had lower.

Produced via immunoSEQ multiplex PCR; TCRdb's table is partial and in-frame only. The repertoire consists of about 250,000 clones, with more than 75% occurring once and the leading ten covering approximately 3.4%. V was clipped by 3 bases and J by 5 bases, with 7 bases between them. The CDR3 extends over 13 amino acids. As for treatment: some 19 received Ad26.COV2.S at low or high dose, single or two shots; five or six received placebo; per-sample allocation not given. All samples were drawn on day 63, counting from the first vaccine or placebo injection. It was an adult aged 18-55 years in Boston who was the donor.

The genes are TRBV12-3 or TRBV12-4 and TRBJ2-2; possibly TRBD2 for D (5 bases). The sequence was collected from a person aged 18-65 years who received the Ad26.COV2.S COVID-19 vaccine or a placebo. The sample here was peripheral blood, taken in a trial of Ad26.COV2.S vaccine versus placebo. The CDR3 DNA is TGTGCCAGCAGTTTTAGAGGGACCGGGGAGCTGTTTTTT. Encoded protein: CASSFRGTGELFF.